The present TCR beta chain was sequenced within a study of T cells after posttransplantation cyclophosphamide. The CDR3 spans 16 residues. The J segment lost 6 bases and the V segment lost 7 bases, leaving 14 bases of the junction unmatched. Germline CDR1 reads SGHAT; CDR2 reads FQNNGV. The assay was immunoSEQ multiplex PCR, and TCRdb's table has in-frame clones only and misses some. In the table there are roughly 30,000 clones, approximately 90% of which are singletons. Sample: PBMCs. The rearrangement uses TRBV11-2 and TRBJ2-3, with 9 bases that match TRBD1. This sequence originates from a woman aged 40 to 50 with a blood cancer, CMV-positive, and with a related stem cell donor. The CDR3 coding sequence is TGTGCCAGCACCCTAGGGGGACAGGGTGGGGATGATACGCAGTATTTT. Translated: CASTLGGQGGDDTQYF.